Each of the 26 T cell receptor beta chains below was sequenced from the same sample in a study of cytomegalovirus exposure and HLA in healthy donors. This table comes from immunoSEQ multiplex PCR, and its TCRdb copy is limited to in-frame clones, with some not included. The sample yields 160,000 or so clones, around 87% seen once. Source material: PBMCs. The receptor set was obtained from a woman aged 25 to 39 in good health and CMV-seronegative.

The chain is built from TRBV4-1 and TRBJ2-5, with D possibly matching TRBD1 (7 bases). Trimming removed 3 bases from V and 2 bases from J, with 13 bases in between. This CDR3 comprises 15 residues. Germline assignment: CDR1 MGHRA and CDR2 YSYEKL. This CDR3 is CASSQGGTEQETQYF. Written as DNA, the CDR3 is TGCGCCAGCAGCCAGGGCGGGACAGAGCAAGAGACCCAGTACTTC.

V is TRBV5-4 and J is TRBJ1-6, with 7 bases fitting TRBD1. Trimming cost V 4 bases and J 8 bases; bases outside gene matches: 6. Looked up from germline, CDR1 is SGHNT and CDR2 is YYREEE (reference sequence). The CDR3 runs 14 residues. CDR3 coding DNA: TGTGCCAGCAGCCCTGGGACAGCCTATTCACCCCTCCACTTT. As protein: CASSPGTAYSPLHF.

V and J are TRBV2 and TRBJ1-4; TRBD1 is a possible D gene (6 bases). V dropped 7 bases and J dropped 5 bases, with 11 bases sitting between them. The CDR3 has 13 amino acids. Germline V CDR1 and CDR2: SNHLY, FYNNEI. The CDR3 here is CASNTGLNEKLFF. CDR3 DNA: TGTGCCAGCAATACAGGGCTAAATGAAAAACTGTTTTTT.

The gene calls are TRBV2 and TRBJ1-1, with D possibly being TRBD1 (6 bases). The V gene's germline CDR1 is SNHLY and CDR2 FYNNEI. This CDR3 comprises 12 residues. V was trimmed by 9 bases and J by 11 bases, leaving 19 bases between them. The CDR3 DNA is TGTGCCAGTACCGACAACAGGGCCGGCGCTTTCTTT. Encoded protein: CASTDNRAGAFF.

The chain couples TRBV18 to TRBJ1-2, with 8 bases lining up with TRBD1. V lost 0 bases, J lost 7 bases, and 7 bases stayed unmatched. The CDR3 extends over 15 amino acids. Germline loops: CDR1 KGHSH, CDR2 LQKENI. CDR3 in amino acids: CASSPPARTGFGYTF. CDR3 coding DNA: TGTGCCAGCTCACCACCGGCCCGGACAGGGTTTGGCTACACCTTC. The full variable domain, rest sourced from reference TRBV18 and TRBJ1-2, is NAGVMQNPRHLVRRRGQEARLRCSPMKGHSHVYWYRQLPEEGLKFMVYLQKENIIDESGMPKERFSAEFPKEGPSILRIQQVVRGDSAAYFCASSPPARTGFGYTFGSGTRLTVV.

J is TRBJ2-7 and V is TRBV29-1, with 13 bases fitting TRBD2. V gave up 6 bases and J gave up 2 bases; unmatched junction bases: 13. The CDR3 consists of 17 residues. Germline-derived CDR1 and CDR2 are SQVTM and ANQGSEA. The CDR3 region has the DNA TGCAGCGTCAGACCCGGGACTAGCGGGGCCCCTACCTACGAGCAGTACTTC. It specifies CSVRPGTSGAPTYEQYF.

The CDR3 DNA is TGTGCCAGCAGGGGAAGGACTAGAGTGTCTAGCACAGATACGCAGTATTTT. Protein product: CASRGRTRVSSTDTQYF. This chain links TRBV2 with TRBJ2-3, with 7 bases lining up with TRBD2. Germline-derived CDR1 and CDR2 are SNHLY and FYNNEI. V dropped 6 bases and J dropped 0; count of bases not matched to a gene: 12. The CDR3 loop spans 17 amino acids.

The V and J genes are TRBV30 and TRBJ1-1; weak D call: TRBD1 (5 bases). In germline, CDR1 is GTSNPN, CDR2 SVGIG (reference sequence). V lost 4 bases and J 5 bases, leaving 14 bases between the germline ends. This CDR3 is 13 amino acids long. CDR3 amino acids: CAWNSQGLTEAFF. The CDR3 DNA reads as TGTGCCTGGAATTCGCAGGGATTGACTGAAGCTTTCTTT. Full variable domain (rest looked up from reference TRBV30 and TRBJ1-1): SQTIHQWPATLVQPVGSPLSLECTVEGTSNPNLYWYRQAAGRGLQLLFYSVGIGQISSEVPQNLSASRPQDRQFILSSKKLLLSDSGFYLCAWNSQGLTEAFFGQGTRLTVV.

This clone was counted between two and nine times. The rearrangement uses TRBV6-4 and TRBJ1-6; TRBD1 matches at 7 bases. CDR3 length equals 15 residues. CDR1 MRHNA and CDR2 SNTAGT come from the germline V gene. The ends lost 4 bases at V and 5 bases at J; junction bases unmatched: 5. This chain's CDR3 is CASSARDSHNSPLHF. The CDR3 DNA reads TGTGCCAGCAGTGCCCGGGACAGCCATAATTCACCCCTCCACTTT.

On this clone itself: Other DNA sequences in the same sample also yield this CDR3. CDR3 bases: TGTGCCAGTAGGCTACAGGGTTCTGGAAACACCATATATTTT. Encoded protein: CASRLQGSGNTIYF. This chain connects TRBV19 to TRBJ1-3; tentatively, D is TRBD1 (6 bases). The CDR3 spans 14 residues. CDR1 and CDR2 from the germline V gene are LNHDA and SQIVND (reference sequence). Trimming took off 6 bases at V and 1 base at J, with 10 bases between the two ends.

This chain uses TRBV5-1 with TRBJ2-7; D is perhaps TRBD1 (5 bases). The V end was cut by 1 base, the J end by 2 bases, with 7 bases between. Germline V gives CDR1 SGHRS, CDR2 YFSETQ. The CDR3 runs to 13 residues. The CDR3 here is CASSLRGTYEQYF. The CDR3 DNA reads as TGCGCCAGCAGCTTGAGGGGCACCTACGAGCAGTACTTC.

This rearrangement joins TRBV7-9 to TRBJ2-1, with 7 bases identical to TRBD1. The ends lost 5 bases at V and 5 bases at J; junction bases unmatched: 9. The CDR3 sequence is 15 residues long. Germline V gives CDR1 SEHNR, CDR2 FQNEAQ (reference sequence). The chain's CDR3 is CASSNDRVVNNEQFF. The CDR3 coding sequence is TGTGCCAGCAGCAACGACAGGGTAGTAAACAATGAGCAGTTCTTC.

The V call is TRBV10-1, the J call TRBJ2-3, with 7 bases aligning to TRBD2. The CDR3 covers 15 residues. The ends lost 3 bases at V and 3 bases at J; junction bases unmatched: 6. Germline CDR1 reads WNHNN; CDR2 reads SYGVQD (reference sequence). CDR3 residues: CASSDRGDGTDTQYF. The CDR3, as DNA: TGCGCCAGCAGTGATCGGGGGGATGGAACAGATACGCAGTATTTT.

The genes are TRBV7-8 and TRBJ2-1; TRBD2 agrees at 16 bases. Trimming at V came to 6 bases and at J to 1 base, leaving 6 bases not matched to a gene. Germline CDR1 is SGHVS and CDR2 is FQNEAQ. The CDR3 spans 18 residues. This CDR3 reads CASSSGTSGGASYNEQFF. DNA of the CDR3: TGTGCCAGCAGTTCCGGGACTAGCGGGGGGGCGTCCTACAATGAGCAGTTCTTC. Supplemented by reference TRBV7-8 and TRBJ2-1, the full variable domain reads GAGVSQSPRYKVAKRGQDVALRCDPISGHVSLFWYQQALGQGPEFLTYFQNEAQLDKSGLPSDRFFAERPEGSVSTLKIQRTQQEDSAVYLCASSSGTSGGASYNEQFFGPGTRLTVL.

The chain links TRBV5-1 to TRBJ1-4; TRBD1 aligns across 7 bases. Germline V gene lookup returns CDR1 SGHRS and CDR2 YFSETQ. After removal of 4 bases from V and 4 bases from J, the junction contained 4 bases not matched to a gene. The CDR3 has 14 residues. The CDR3 sequence is CASSMTGINEKLFF. CDR3 DNA: TGCGCCAGCAGCATGACAGGGATTAATGAAAAACTGTTTTTT.

The V and J genes are TRBV18 and TRBJ2-5, with D maybe TRBD1 (5 bases). Germline V CDR1 and CDR2: KGHSH, LQKENI. Trimming removed 1 base at V and 2 bases at J, with 11 bases between. This CDR3 comprises 15 residues. The CDR3 here is CASSPLLTAQETQYF. Here the CDR3 DNA reads TGTGCCAGCTCACCACTACTGACAGCGCAAGAGACCCAGTACTTC.

This rearrangement joins TRBV27 to TRBJ2-3, with a tentative D call TRBD1 (6 bases). V lost 5 bases, J lost 0 bases, and 21 bases lay in between. CDR1 and CDR2 (germline): MNHEY, SMNVEV (reference sequence). The CDR3 runs to 18 residues. DNA of the CDR3: TGTGCCAGCAGTATCAGACTCAGGGGTTCTATGAGCACAGATACGCAGTATTTT. This sequence encodes CASSIRLRGSMSTDTQYF.

The rearrangement links TRBV5-1 to TRBJ2-3; 9 positions match TRBD2. The CDR3 is made up of 14 amino acids. J was trimmed by 5 bases and V by 4 bases; bases with no gene match: 5. Germline CDR1 SGHRS, CDR2 YFSETQ. CDR3 nucleotides: TGCGCCAGCAGCCTAGGACTAGCGAGAGATACGCAGTATTTT. It translates to CASSLGLARDTQYF.

The gene calls are TRBV7-5 and TRBJ2-1; the D call TRBD1 from the table was never checked on the DNA. TRBV7-5 is shown as a pseudogene. This CDR3 contains 16 residues. CDR3 sequence: CARATPGGQVPYEQFF. The CDR3 DNA sequence: TGTGCCAGAGCCACCCCCGGGGGACAGGTTCCATATGAGCAGTTCTTC.

This chain uses TRBV28 with TRBJ2-1; 8 bases match TRBD2. This CDR3 spans 15 amino acids. V lost 1 base, J lost 2 bases, and 1 base stayed unmatched. Per the germline V gene, CDR1 is MDHEN and CDR2 is SYDVKM. The CDR3 protein is CASSLFGGAYNEQFF. The CDR3 region has the DNA TGTGCCAGCAGTTTATTCGGGGGGGCCTACAATGAGCAGTTCTTC.

This sequence joins TRBV10-1 and TRBJ2-1; TRBD2 agrees at 10 bases. The V gene's germline CDR1 is WNHNN and CDR2 SYGVQD (reference sequence). With V trimmed by 0 bases and J by 6 bases, 5 bases remained unmatched. The CDR3 contains 16 residues. CDR3 in amino acids: CASSESPSGGSNEQFF. DNA of the CDR3: TGCGCCAGCAGTGAGTCGCCTAGCGGGGGATCCAATGAGCAGTTCTTC.

This clone was counted a single time. This sequence joins TRBV21-1 and TRBJ1-5; TRBD1, the table's D call, was not compared with the DNA. TRBV21-1 has pseudogene status. The CDR3 is made up of 11 amino acids. The CDR3 here is CASSTHQPQHF. The DNA of the CDR3 is TGTGCCAGCAGTACACATCAGCCCCAGCATTTT.

The V gene is TRBV2, the J gene TRBJ2-2; 7 bases fit TRBD2. Unmatched junction bases numbered 7, after V lost 10 bases and J lost 5 bases. The CDR3 has 13 amino acids. The germline V gene has CDR1 SNHLY and CDR2 FYNNEI. CDR3 in DNA: TGTGCCACCCGATACGGGGGGACCGGGGAGCTGTTTTTT. Amino acid sequence: CATRYGGTGELFF. Using reference TRBV2 and TRBJ2-2 for the parts outside the CDR3, the full variable domain is EPEVTQTPSHQVTQMGQEVILRCVPISNHLYFYWYRQILGQKVEFLVSFYNNEISEKSEIFDDQFSVERPDGSNFTLKIRSTKLEDSAMYFCATRYGGTGELFFGEGSRLTVL.

This clone has just one count. The chain links TRBV5-1 to TRBJ2-1; TRBD2 matches at 10 bases. V dropped 1 base and J dropped 10; count of bases not matched to a gene: 8. The CDR3 totals 15 residues. The V gene's germline CDR1 is SGHRS and CDR2 YFSETQ. For the CDR3, the DNA is TGCGCCAGCAGCTTGCAAGCGGGGGGGCCGCGGGAGCAGTTCTTC. Amino acids: CASSLQAGGPREQFF.

Details on this clone: Other DNA sequences in this specimen translate into the identical CDR3. The chain joins TRBV11-2 to TRBJ2-5; D ambiguous. There are 11 residues in the CDR3. Per the germline V gene, CDR1 is SGHAT and CDR2 is FQNNGV. Between the trimmed V and J ends, which lost 3 bases and 4 bases, there was a span of 3 bases. The CDR3 sequence: CASSLRETQYF. Here the CDR3 DNA reads TGTGCCAGCAGCTTGAGAGAGACCCAGTACTTC.

The chain employs TRBV5-6 and TRBJ1-2; 8 nucleotides match TRBD1. CDR1 is SGHDT and CDR2 is YYEEEE in the germline V gene. With 3 bases clipped from V and 4 bases from J, the junction kept 17 bases outside the gene matches. CDR3 size: 18 residues. Here the CDR3 DNA reads TGTGCCAGCAGCTCGAGGGACCGGGACAGGTGGGGGATCTATGGCTACACCTTC. Residues: CASSSRDRDRWGIYGYTF.